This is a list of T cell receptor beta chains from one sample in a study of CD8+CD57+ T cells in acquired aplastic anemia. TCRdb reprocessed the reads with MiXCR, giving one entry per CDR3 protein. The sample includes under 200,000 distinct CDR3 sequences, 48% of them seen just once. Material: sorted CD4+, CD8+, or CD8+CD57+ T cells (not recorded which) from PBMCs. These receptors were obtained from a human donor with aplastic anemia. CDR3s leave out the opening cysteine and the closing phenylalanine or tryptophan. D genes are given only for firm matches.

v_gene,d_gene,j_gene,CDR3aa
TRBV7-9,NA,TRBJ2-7,ASSQLPYEQY
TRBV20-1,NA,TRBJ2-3,SAKGGGSSTDTQY
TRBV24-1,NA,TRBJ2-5,ATSDLTGALLETQY
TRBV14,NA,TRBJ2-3,ASSQGSGADTQY
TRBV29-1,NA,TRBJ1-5,SVATGFSNQPQH
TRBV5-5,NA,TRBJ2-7,ASSSVGGEQY
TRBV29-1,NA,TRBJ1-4,SVWANEKLF
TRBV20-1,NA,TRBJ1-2,SAWAEYRSLRGYT
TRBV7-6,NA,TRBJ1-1,ASSLYTLEAF
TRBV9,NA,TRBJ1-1,ASSSDGGGSRTEAF
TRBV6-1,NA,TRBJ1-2,ASSERQEGGYGYT
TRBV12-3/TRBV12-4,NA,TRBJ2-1,ASGSAGEQF
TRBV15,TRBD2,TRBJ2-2,ATSRDSWGTSGSVGELF
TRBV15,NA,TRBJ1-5,ATSSPQGNQPQH
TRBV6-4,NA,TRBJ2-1,ASSDSSRGNEQF
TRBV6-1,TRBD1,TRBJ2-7,ASSEWGQGLNEQY
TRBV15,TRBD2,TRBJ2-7,ATSREGGGYEQY
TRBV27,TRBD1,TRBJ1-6,ASSLSDRANSPLH
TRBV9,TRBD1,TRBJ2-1,ASSLTGQGNNEQF
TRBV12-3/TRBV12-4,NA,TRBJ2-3,ASSPWGPTDTQY
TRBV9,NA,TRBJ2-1,ASSVAMVMDNEQF
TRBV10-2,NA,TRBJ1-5,ASSGSENQPQH
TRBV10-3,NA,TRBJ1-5,AISESSNQPQH
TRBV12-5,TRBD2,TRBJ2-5,ASGLVGAGTSPETQY
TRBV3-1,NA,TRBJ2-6,ASTLWTVSSGANVLT
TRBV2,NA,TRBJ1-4,ASRASGKLF
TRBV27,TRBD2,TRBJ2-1,ASQALAGEGQF
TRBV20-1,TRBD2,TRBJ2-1,SARLGLAGRNEQF
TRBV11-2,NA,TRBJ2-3,ASRPHLSTDTQY
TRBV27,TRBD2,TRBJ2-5,ASRGTSGQETQY
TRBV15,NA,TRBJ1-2,ATSIRGAYHGYT
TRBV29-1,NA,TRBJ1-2,SVDSGNPNYGYT
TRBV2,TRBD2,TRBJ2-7,ASSRTSGNSYEQY
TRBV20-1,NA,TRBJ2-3,SARVSSGAEDTQY
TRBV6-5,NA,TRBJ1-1,ASSSTGQEAF
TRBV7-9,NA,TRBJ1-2,ASSLDTYGYT
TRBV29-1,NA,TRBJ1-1,SAWTGETEAF
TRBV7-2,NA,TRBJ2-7,ASSGDFFYEQY
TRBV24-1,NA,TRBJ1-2,ATSEGLNYGYT
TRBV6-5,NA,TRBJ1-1,ASSYSEPPLNTEAF